This TCR beta chain was retrieved from a study of human T cells and chemical hapten exposure. On the study more broadly: Patch testing was performed with 0.01% DPC on the upper back, with reading at 6 days. The cohort included alopecia areata under or over 50% scalp, totalis and universalis.

CDR3 length: 16 residues. Germline V gene sequence: CDR1 SGHVS, CDR2 FNYEAQ. Trimming removed 6 bases from V and 1 base from J, with 15 bases in between. Time point defined: patch test 3, about 24 weeks after DPC sensitization. The treatment denotes: therapeutic diphenylcyclopropenone sensitization with weekly scalp DPC. This clonotype has a handful of counts. No antigen is known for it. The library put unique molecular identifiers onto individual cDNA molecules. TCRdb re-called the RACE reads with MiXCR, one entry per CDR3 protein. This table has about 90,000 distinct CDR3 sequences, about a tenth appearing once. Study observations and caveats: Versus controls, expanded TCRs had significantly more large CDR3 similarity clusters.

Sequences were derived from whole blood, sampled in connection with sensitization to the hapten diphenylcyclopropenone (DPC). This TCR came from a woman aged 30 to 39 with alopecia areata. Some clones in this sample may be carry-over from other donors' samples. The chain has TRBV7-6 and TRBJ2-2, with TRBD1 as a possible D gene (5 bases). CDR3 sequence: CASRSTGAMNTGELFF. The DNA for the CDR3 is TGTGCCAGCAGATCCACAGGAGCTATGAACACCGGGGAGCTGTTTTTT.